One sample yielded the 12 T cell receptor beta chains listed below, sequenced in a study of blood T cell repertoires in COVID-19. Profiled with immunoSEQ multiplex PCR; TCRdb holds only in-frame clones, not every one. The sample has under 300,000 clones, approximately 85% seen once; the top ten hold about 14%. The sequenced material came from peripheral blood. The source of these receptors is a human donor in a cohort sampled during active COVID-19.

V usage is TRBV5-1 and J usage is TRBJ2-1, with no clear D. CDR1 and CDR2 from the germline V gene are SGHRS and YFSETQ. V was shortened by 9 bases and J by 0 bases, with 16 bases between the two germline ends. The length of the CDR3 is 15 residues. This CDR3 is CATSLSSSSYNEQFF. The CDR3 DNA follows: TGCGCCACCTCCCTTAGTAGTAGCTCCTACAATGAGCAGTTCTTC. Complete variable domain (other parts from reference TRBV5-1 and TRBJ2-1): KAGVTQTPRYLIKTRGQQVTLSCSPISGHRSVSWYQQTPGQGLQFLFEYFSETQRNKGNFPGRFSGRQFSNSRSEMNVSTLELGDSALYLCATSLSSSSYNEQFFGPGTRLTVL.

This chain connects TRBV6-5 to TRBJ2-1, with a weak D call TRBD1 (6 bases). The V gene's germline CDR1 is MNHEY and CDR2 SVGAGI. Trimming shortened V by 6 bases and J by 4 bases, and 16 bases separated the two germline ends. This CDR3 comprises 15 residues. The CDR3 region is CASSPDRTLYNEQFF. The CDR3 DNA reads TGTGCCAGCAGCCCCGACAGGACCCTTTACAATGAGCAGTTCTTC.

The V call is TRBV10-1, the J call TRBJ2-3; 9 bases fit TRBD2. Germline trimming cut 7 bases from V and 6 bases from J; bases unmatched to any gene: 5. The CDR3 is 13 residues long. CDR1 is WNHNN and CDR2 is SYGVQD in the germline V gene (reference sequence). The CDR3 region has the DNA TGCGCCAGCAAGGCTAGCGGGATGGATACGCAGTATTTT. Its protein is CASKASGMDTQYF.

Only a few counts were recorded for this clone. The V gene is TRBV28, the J gene TRBJ2-3; 10 nucleotides line up with TRBD2. CDR3 length: 15 residues. V gave up 5 bases and J gave up 2 bases; unmatched junction bases: 4. Germline V gene sequence: CDR1 MDHEN, CDR2 SYDVKM. In DNA form, the CDR3 reads TGTGCCAGCAGTGAGCGGGGGGGAGACACAGATACGCAGTATTTT. Encoded protein: CASSERGGDTDTQYF.

The CDR3 DNA reads as TGCGCCAGCGACCCCGGAGGCCGGTTCCCAGGGACCCAGTACTTC. This codes for CASDPGGRFPGTQYF. The gene calls are TRBV23-1 and TRBJ2-5; D might be TRBD2 (5 bases). TRBV23-1 is treated as an ORF (open reading frame) with a function not yet certain. This CDR3 contains 15 residues. The germline V and J ends were trimmed by 8 bases and 7 bases, with 23 bases remaining between them.

The chain links TRBV18 to TRBJ1-2, with unresolved D. The germline V gene has CDR1 KGHSH and CDR2 LQKENI. The CDR3 is 13 residues long. V was pared by 3 bases and J by 6 bases, with 11 bases between. The CDR3 loop is CASSPSTGNGYTF. The CDR3 DNA sequence: TGTGCCAGCTCACCTTCCACGGGGAATGGCTACACCTTC.

The rearrangement links TRBV5-1 to TRBJ2-3, with D tentatively TRBD2 (5 bases). Germline V gene lookup returns CDR1 SGHRS and CDR2 YFSETQ. V lost 7 bases to trimming and J lost 0 bases, with 12 bases between them. The CDR3 has 14 amino acids. This CDR3 reads CASGSSLSTDTQYF. CDR3 sequence (DNA): TGCGCCAGCGGGAGCTCCCTTAGCACAGATACGCAGTATTTT.

The chain joins TRBV18 to TRBJ1-6; 7 bases fit TRBD1. Germline assignment: CDR1 KGHSH and CDR2 LQKENI. V lost 3 bases to trimming and J lost 8 bases; unmatched junction nucleotides: 4. This CDR3 is 14 amino acids long. The CDR3 region has the DNA TGTGCCAGCTCACCGGACAGGTCGTATTCACCCCTCCACTTT. Encoded protein: CASSPDRSYSPLHF.

This clone was picked up one time. The V gene is TRBV13, the J gene TRBJ2-1; 10 bases agree with TRBD2. Trimming at V came to 3 bases and at J to 8 bases, leaving 13 bases not matched to a gene. CDR1 and CDR2 from the germline V gene are PRHDT and FYEKMQ (reference sequence). This CDR3 has 17 residues. The CDR3 nucleotides read TGTGCCAGCAGCTTTAGGTTAGCGGGAGGTCGGGGGGATGAGCAGTTCTTC. Translation: CASSFRLAGGRGDEQFF.

This chain joins TRBV6-5 and TRBJ2-2; TRBD1 is a possible D gene (6 bases). The CDR3 is 15 amino acids. V was shortened by 1 base and J by 4 bases, with 10 bases between the two germline ends. Germline V gene sequence: CDR1 MNHEY, CDR2 SVGAGI. The CDR3 coding sequence is TGTGCCAGCAGTTACTGGCAGGGGAGCACCGGGGAGCTGTTTTTT. It encodes CASSYWQGSTGELFF.

This clone appeared once. The J gene is TRBJ2-1, the V gene TRBV5-1; TRBD2 matches at 8 bases. V lost 4 bases to trimming and J lost 9 bases; unmatched junction nucleotides: 12. The CDR3 is made up of 15 amino acids. Germline values: CDR1 SGHRS, CDR2 YFSETQ. The CDR3 bases are TGCGCCAGCAGCCGGCTAACGGGAGGGCCCGGTGAGCAGTTCTTC. Translating gives CASSRLTGGPGEQFF.

The chain combines TRBV3-1 (or the pseudogene TRBV3-2) with TRBJ2-7, with TRBD1 matching over 11 bases. Germline CDR1 reads LGHDT; CDR2 reads YNNKEL (reference sequence). CDR3 length: 15 amino acids. The V gene end was trimmed by 0 bases and the J gene end by 5 bases; junction bases not matched to a gene: 3. The CDR3 nucleotides read TGTGCCAGCAGCCAAGAAGGACAGGGGGCTAACGAGCAGTACTTC. It translates to CASSQEGQGANEQYF.